This T cell receptor beta chain came from a study of blood T cell repertoires in COVID-19 (dated by TCRdb to about 2020). Turning to the overall study: Collaborator samples came from the United States, Italy and Spain and covered acute and convalescent phases of COVID-19. The material from the prospective study consisted of cDNA or gDNA derived from T cells, B-cell-depleted T cells, or PBMCs. The dataset comprised deeply sampled blood TCRbeta repertoires from subjects exposed to, actively infected with, or recovered from COVID-19. A freely available public database, intended as a resource for researchers studying the immune response to SARS-CoV-2, is where the repertoires were released. Samples were obtained from the ongoing ImmuneRACE study (first 160 participants) and from some 1,300 subjects provided by 6 global collaborators. The sample metadata nearly always contained a de-identified subject ID, COVID-19 status, age in years and sex. Where available, HLA class I and class II types were obtained from metadata supplied by the sample provider rather than from assay-based typing.

Each collaborating institution followed its own protocols to collect whole blood in K2EDTA tubes. For TCRbeta analysis, collaborators shipped samples in one of three forms: frozen whole blood, isolated PBMCs, or DNA extracted from either of those sample types. The immunoSEQ Assay, a bias-controlled multiplex PCR, was used to amplify TCRbeta CDR3 regions from genomic DNA. In the source study's methods: Within the assay, amplification of reference gene primers was used to estimate how many nucleated cells each sample contained. To quantify the absolute abundance of each unique TCRbeta CDR3 rearrangement, sequence reads were collapsed and filtered. For each sample, productive Simpson clonality was calculated as the square root of Simpson's diversity index across productive rearrangements. TCRdb obtained this table from immuneACCESS and retained in-frame rearrangements with V and J assigned. These tables miss some clones; where compared with another copy, unresolved V genes account for less than half of the shortfall, and the remainder is unexplained. V and J calls and clone size are given by that table; D and trimming were obtained from the DNA. Recorded for this sample are approximately 46,000 clones; roughly 80% of them occurred a single time. The biggest ten clones account for roughly 12% of the sample.

Trimming takes 2 bases from V and 3 bases from J, and the germline ends sit 5 bases apart. The CDR3 spans 12 residues, from the cysteine through the phenylalanine. Just the 36-base CDR3 DNA is kept, in frame starting at base 1. From the germline V gene, CDR1 is SGHTA and CDR2 is FQGNSA. Remarks on this clone: This clone's antigen is unknown. No base quality information exists; no much larger clone differs at one position.

The investigation overall reported the following: The quantity of clinical and demographic metadata differed by source and by participant and was supplied without curation.

This sequence was found in a human donor in a cohort sampled during active COVID-19. Sequencing input: peripheral blood. This receptor chain uses TRBV7-2 and TRBJ2-7; the D gene cannot be resolved reliably. CDR3 sequence: CASSLSVYEQYF. The bases read TGTGCCAGCAGCTTATCAGTCTACGAGCAGTACTTC.